Each of the 19 T cell receptor beta chains below was sequenced from the same sample in a study of T cell responses to AZD1222 COVID-19 vaccine. Only in-frame clones appear in the TCRdb table, and some are missing; sequencing was by immunoSEQ multiplex PCR. Of 95,000 to 100,000 clones in the sample, approximately 91% were seen once. The sample was peripheral blood, taken 28 days after the second AZD1222 dose. The receptors come from an adult who received the AZD1222 COVID-19 vaccine.

Written as DNA, the CDR3 is TGTGCCAGCAGCCCCCGGGACAGGGCTGAAGCTTTCTTT. It specifies CASSPRDRAEAFF. The rearrangement uses TRBV13 and TRBJ1-1; 9 bases agree with TRBD1. The length of the CDR3 is 13 residues. The trim removed 5 bases at V and 6 bases at J, leaving 4 bases unmatched. CDR1 is PRHDT, CDR2 FYEKMQ, per germline (reference sequence). The full variable domain, completed using reference TRBV13 and TRBJ1-1, is AAGVIQSPRHLIKEKRETATLKCYPIPRHDTVYWYQQGPGQDPQFLISFYEKMQSDKGSIPDRFSAQQFSDYHSELNMSSLELGDSALYFCASSPRDRAEAFFGQGTRLTVV.

The rearrangement links TRBV27 to TRBJ2-1, with D uncertain. Trimming took off 5 bases at V and 9 bases at J, with 17 bases between the two ends. Per germline, CDR1 MNHEY and CDR2 SMNVEV (reference sequence). The CDR3 is made up of 14 amino acids. The DNA of the CDR3 is TGTGCCAGCAGTGTAAACCCCCTCGGATCTGAGCAGTTCTTC. Protein sequence: CASSVNPLGSEQFF.

The rearrangement uses TRBV5-8 and TRBJ1-1, with no clear D. This CDR3 contains 13 residues. In germline, CDR1 is SGHTS, CDR2 YDEGEE. Trimming took 1 base from V and 0 from J, leaving 4 bases between them. CDR3 in DNA: TGTGCCAGCAGCTTGCGGCTGAACACTGAAGCTTTCTTT. Translated: CASSLRLNTEAFF. Filled out from reference TRBV5-8 and TRBJ1-1, the complete variable domain reads EAGVTQSPTHLIKTRGQQATLRCSPISGHTSVYWYQQALGLGLQFLLWYDEGEERNRGNFPPRFSGRQFPNYSSELNVNALELEDSALYLCASSLRLNTEAFFGQGTRLTVV.

V and J are TRBV19 and TRBJ2-1; no definite D call. Trimming shortened V by 1 base and J by 12 bases, and 7 bases separated the two germline ends. CDR1 is LNHDA and CDR2 is SQIVND in the germline V gene (reference sequence). This CDR3 has 11 amino acids. The CDR3 nucleotides read TGTGCCAGTAGTATAGCTGGATGGCAGTTCTTC. This codes for CASSIAGWQFF.

The chain employs TRBV2 and TRBJ1-5, with D possibly matching TRBD1 (5 bases). CDR3 length: 15 residues. Germline assignment: CDR1 SNHLY and CDR2 FYNNEI. V lost 3 bases and J 2 bases, leaving 11 bases between the germline ends. The CDR3 DNA reads TGTGCCAGCAGTGATTTAGGGGCCGGCAATCAGCCCCAGCATTTT. This translates into CASSDLGAGNQPQHF. The full variable domain, completed using reference TRBV2 and TRBJ1-5, is EPEVTQTPSHQVTQMGQEVILRCVPISNHLYFYWYRQILGQKVEFLVSFYNNEISEKSEIFDDQFSVERPDGSNFTLKIRSTKLEDSAMYFCASSDLGAGNQPQHFGDGTRLSIL.

The CDR3 sequence is CASSPLNRGANYGYTF. The CDR3 DNA follows: TGTGCCAGCTCACCACTAAACCGGGGAGCTAACTATGGCTACACCTTC. This chain connects TRBV18 to TRBJ1-2; D unclear. V was cut by 1 base and J by 0 bases, with 12 bases left in between. The CDR3 has 16 amino acids. Germline loops: CDR1 KGHSH, CDR2 LQKENI.

V and J are TRBV2 and TRBJ1-4; possibly TRBD1 for D (6 bases). CDR1 and CDR2 (germline): SNHLY, FYNNEI. The CDR3 has 14 residues. Trimming stripped 8 bases from V and 1 base from J, with 11 bases between. CDR3 nucleotide sequence: TGTGCCAGCGGACTACAGGGAACTAATGAAAAACTGTTTTTT. Translating gives CASGLQGTNEKLFF.

V gene TRBV6-5 combines with J gene TRBJ2-7, with D perhaps matching TRBD1 (6 bases). CDR1 is MNHEY and CDR2 is SVGAGI in the germline V gene. The CDR3 runs 14 residues. With 7 bases removed from V and 3 bases from J, the gap between germline ends came to 16 bases. This CDR3 reads CASNKDRSLYEQYF. The CDR3 nucleotides are TGTGCCAGCAACAAAGACAGGAGTCTCTACGAGCAGTACTTC.

The rearrangement uses TRBV7-3 and TRBJ1-6; perhaps TRBD1 as D (5 bases). Trimming took off 2 bases at V and 14 bases at J, with 16 bases between the two ends. This CDR3 region has 14 residues. Germline V CDR1 and CDR2: SGHTA, FQGTGA. The DNA of the CDR3 is TGTGCCAGCAGCTTATGGGCAGGGCAGGGCACCCTCCACTTT. Protein: CASSLWAGQGTLHF. Combining the CDR3 with reference TRBV7-3 and TRBJ1-6 gives the whole variable domain GAGVSQTPSNKVTEKGKYVELRCDPISGHTALYWYRQSLGQGPEFLIYFQGTGAADDSGLPNDRFFAVRPEGSVSTLKIQRTERGDSAVYLCASSLWAGQGTLHFGNGTRLTVT.

V and J are TRBV30 and TRBJ2-3; 7 bases align to TRBD1. Germline trimming cut 4 bases from V and 2 bases from J; bases unmatched to any gene: 9. Looked up from germline, CDR1 is GTSNPN and CDR2 is SVGIG (reference sequence). This CDR3 has 15 residues. The CDR3 coding sequence is TGTGCCTGGAACAATGCAGGGGGTCCCACAGATACGCAGTATTTT. Its translation: CAWNNAGGPTDTQYF.

This sequence joins TRBV6-5 and TRBJ2-1; 7 bases are a match to TRBD1. The J segment lost 6 bases and the V segment lost 6 bases, leaving 8 bases of the junction unmatched. Germline V lookup: CDR1 MNHEY, CDR2 SVGAGI. This CDR3 has 14 residues. CDR3 DNA: TGTGCCAGCAGAGGGACAGAGGTCTCCAATGAGCAGTTCTTC. Its translation is CASRGTEVSNEQFF.

The chain is built from TRBV18 and TRBJ1-2; no clear D. This CDR3 has 15 residues. Deletions cut 0 bases from V and 0 bases from J, with 8 bases between. From germline, CDR1 is KGHSH and CDR2 LQKENI. This chain's CDR3 is CASSPPEDANYGYTF. The CDR3 coding sequence is TGTGCCAGCTCACCACCTGAGGACGCTAACTATGGCTACACCTTC.

This clone has only a few counts. The rearrangement joins TRBV5-4 to TRBJ1-1; unclear D gene. This CDR3 is built from 13 residues. V was trimmed by 0 bases and J by 1 base, leaving 4 bases between them. Germline V gene lookup returns CDR1 SGHNT and CDR2 YYREEE (reference sequence). The CDR3: CASSLGGNTEAFF. DNA of the CDR3: TGTGCCAGCAGCTTGGGGGGGAACACTGAAGCTTTCTTT.

The chain links TRBV11-2 to TRBJ2-2, with 7 bases identical to TRBD2. This CDR3 spans 18 amino acids. The V segment lost 1 base and the J segment 0 bases; nucleotides outside the gene matches: 8. CDR1 and CDR2 (germline): SGHAT, FQNNGV. The CDR3 sequence: CASSLGRGWSTNTGELFF. The CDR3 coding sequence is TGTGCCAGCAGCTTAGGGCGGGGGTGGTCGACGAACACCGGGGAGCTGTTTTTT. The full variable domain, its missing parts supplied by reference TRBV11-2 and TRBJ2-2, is EAGVAQSPRYKIIEKRQSVAFWCNPISGHATLYWYQQILGQGPKLLIQFQNNGVVDDSQLPKDRFSAERLKGVDSTLKIQPAKLEDSAVYLCASSLGRGWSTNTGELFFGEGSRLTVL.

This rearrangement joins TRBV28 to TRBJ1-6; D remains unclear. The V gene lost 6 bases and the J gene lost 7 bases, with 13 bases spanning the gap. The germline V gene encodes CDR1 MDHEN and CDR2 SYDVKM. This CDR3 is 14 amino acids long. CDR3 DNA: TGTGCCAGCAGCCTATCCAATCTGAATTCACCCCTCCACTTT. Its protein is CASSLSNLNSPLHF.

This chain joins TRBV5-1 and TRBJ1-4, with D uncertain. Deletions cut 3 bases from V and 3 bases from J, with 15 bases between. CDR1 and CDR2 from the germline V gene are SGHRS and YFSETQ. The CDR3 loop spans 16 amino acids. The CDR3 region is CASSSDNVFANEKLFF. Written as DNA, the CDR3 is TGCGCCAGCAGCTCAGATAACGTCTTCGCTAATGAAAAACTGTTTTTT.

V gene TRBV6-5 combines with J gene TRBJ2-7; no reliable D call. Trimming pared 6 bases from V and 6 bases from J, leaving 15 bases between. The germline V gene encodes CDR1 MNHEY and CDR2 SVGAGI. The CDR3 has 13 amino acids. CDR3 protein: CASRIELPGEQYF. DNA for the CDR3: TGTGCCAGCAGGATAGAGCTACCTGGCGAGCAGTACTTC.

The chain is built from TRBV6-6 and TRBJ1-3, with TRBD1 matching over 8 bases. V lost 5 bases to trimming and J lost 4 bases; unmatched junction nucleotides: 16. The germline V gene encodes CDR1 MNHNY and CDR2 SVGAGI (reference sequence). The CDR3 runs 18 residues. The CDR3 reads CASSRYEPGGAEGNTIYF. The DNA of the CDR3 is TGTGCCAGCAGTAGATACGAACCAGGGGGCGCGGAAGGAAACACCATATATTTT.

The chain recombines TRBV7-7 with TRBJ2-1; the match to TRBD1 covers 11 bases. CDR1 and CDR2 (germline): SSHAT, FNYEAQ (reference sequence). V lost 2 bases to trimming and J lost 8 bases; unmatched junction nucleotides: 5. This CDR3 has 15 amino acids. CDR3 residues: CASSLRGQGADEQFF. CDR3 sequence (DNA): TGTGCCAGCAGCTTACGTGGACAGGGGGCCGATGAGCAGTTCTTC. The variable domain in full, completed from reference TRBV7-7 and TRBJ2-1, reads GAGVSQSPRYKVTKRGQDVTLRCDPISSHATLYWYQQALGQGPEFLTYFNYEAQPDKSGLPSDRFSAERPEGSISTLTIQRTEQRDSAMYRCASSLRGQGADEQFFGPGTRLTVL.